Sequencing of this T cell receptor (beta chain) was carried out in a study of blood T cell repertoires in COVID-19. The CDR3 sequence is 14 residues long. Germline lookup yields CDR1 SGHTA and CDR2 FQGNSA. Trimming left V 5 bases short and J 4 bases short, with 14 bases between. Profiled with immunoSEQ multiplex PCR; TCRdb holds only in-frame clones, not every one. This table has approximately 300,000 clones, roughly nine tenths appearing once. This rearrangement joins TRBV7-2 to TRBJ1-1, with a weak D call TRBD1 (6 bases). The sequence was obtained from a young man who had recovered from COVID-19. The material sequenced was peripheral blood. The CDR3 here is CASSLGGGFTEAFF. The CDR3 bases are TGTGCCAGCAGCCTAGGGGGGGGGTTCACTGAAGCTTTCTTT. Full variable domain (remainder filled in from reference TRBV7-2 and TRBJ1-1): GAGVSQSPSNKVTEKGKDVELRCDPISGHTALYWYRQSLGQGLEFLIYFQGNSAPDKSGLPSDRFSAERTGGSVSTLTIQRTQQEDSAVYLCASSLGGGFTEAFFGQGTRLTVV.